This TCR beta chain was captured in a study of molecular identifiers for immune sequencing clone quantification. In its sample, this clonotype was seen many times. Using its own MiXCR run on the PCR reads, TCRdb lists one record per CDR3 protein. The sample holds 250,000 to 350,000 distinct CDR3 sequences, about a fifth seen once. J gave up 1 base and V 3 bases, and 4 bases lay outside the gene matches. This CDR3 comprises 15 residues. In germline, CDR1 is MDHEN, CDR2 SYDVKM. The sample comprised naive CD8+ T cells from blood, with Jurkat cell RNA spiked in. This sample's subset: FACS-sorted CD8+CD4-CCR7+CD45RA+ naive T cells. The clonotype originates from a human donor in good health. Some libraries in this study had Jurkat cell RNA spiked in. The chain employs TRBV28 and TRBJ2-7, with 9 bases that match TRBD2. The CDR3 DNA follows: TGTGCCAGCAGTTTTGCTCTAGCGGGATCCTACGAGCAGTACTTC. Protein sequence: CASSFALAGSYEQYF.